The 22 T cell receptor beta chains presented below share a single source sample, sequenced in a study of response to subunit inactivated influenza vaccine. TCRdb fed the RT-PCR reads into MiXCR, producing one record per CDR3 protein. This sample has 500,000 to 750,000 distinct CDR3 sequences, with around 15% found just once. This material consisted of PBMCs from blood, taken 11 to 12 days after vaccination. These receptors were obtained from a man in his fifties who received an inactivated influenza vaccine.

This clonotype was seen a few times. The V call is TRBV6-1, the J call TRBJ2-3; a weak D match, TRBD2 (6 bases). Germline CDR1 is MNHNS and CDR2 is SASEGT. This CDR3 is 14 amino acids long. V lost 8 bases, J lost 3 bases, and 15 bases lay in between. The CDR3 DNA follows: TGTGCCAGCTGGTGGGGGGTGCTAACAGATACGCAGTATTTT. Protein product: CASWWGVLTDTQYF.

This clonotype was seen a few times. The chain has TRBV7-2 and TRBJ2-7, with 8 bases aligning to TRBD1. V was pared by 2 bases and J by 5 bases, with 8 bases of the junction left unmatched. The CDR3 consists of 15 residues. Germline lookup yields CDR1 SGHTA and CDR2 FQGNSA. CDR3: CASSLFRQGADEQYF. Here the CDR3 DNA reads TGTGCCAGCAGCTTATTCCGGCAGGGGGCCGACGAGCAGTACTTC.

J is TRBJ2-1 and V is TRBV20-1; 13 bases fit TRBD2. Germline values: CDR1 DFQATT, CDR2 SNEGSKA (reference sequence). This CDR3 contains 19 residues. The V gene end was trimmed by 3 bases and the J gene end by 0 bases; junction bases not matched to a gene: 11. The DNA of the CDR3 is TGCAGTGCTAGCCTACGCCCGGGACTAGCGGGACGCTCCTACAATGAGCAGTTCTTC. Translating gives CSASLRPGLAGRSYNEQFF.

The chain links TRBV7-9 to TRBJ2-1; D may be TRBD2 (7 bases). Germline CDR1 SEHNR, CDR2 FQNEAQ (reference sequence). CDR3 size: 13 residues. Trimming left V 10 bases short and J 7 bases short, with 17 bases between. The DNA of the CDR3 is TGTGCCACGCCGGGGGGCACGTTAAATGAGCAGTTCTTC. Translated, it gives CATPGGTLNEQFF.

This clonotype was observed a handful of times. V is TRBV4-2 and J is TRBJ2-1; no clear D. Germline CDR1 LGHNA, CDR2 YNFKEQ. The CDR3 length is 16 residues. The V end lost 0 bases, the J end lost 0 bases, and 9 bases lay between the germline ends. CDR3 amino acids: CASSQDPAPSYNEQFF. The CDR3 coding sequence is TGTGCCAGCAGCCAAGATCCGGCCCCCTCCTACAATGAGCAGTTCTTC.

The gene calls are TRBV9 and TRBJ2-2, with D tentatively TRBD1 (5 bases). The germline V and J ends were trimmed by 0 bases and 6 bases, with 15 bases remaining between them. The CDR3 length is 16 residues. CDR1 SGDLS and CDR2 YYNGEE come from the germline V gene. In DNA form, the CDR3 reads TGTGCCAGCAGCGTAGAGGTGGGGCCTCTACCCGGGGAGCTGTTTTTT. Its translation: CASSVEVGPLPGELFF.

V gene TRBV3-1 combines with J gene TRBJ2-2; D may be TRBD1 or TRBD2 (6 bases each). This CDR3 spans 17 amino acids. V lost 1 base and J 0 bases, leaving 12 bases between the germline ends. The V gene's germline CDR1 is LGHDT and CDR2 YNNKEL (reference sequence). The CDR3 coding sequence is TGTGCCAGCAGCCAAGTCGGGGGCAGCGCGAACACCGGGGAGCTGTTTTTT. The encoded protein is CASSQVGGSANTGELFF.

This clonotype was seen only a few times. V is TRBV20-1 and J is TRBJ2-3; 13 nucleotides align to TRBD2. Germline-derived CDR1 and CDR2 are DFQATT and SNEGSKA (reference sequence). Trimming took 3 bases from V and 4 from J; bases not matched to a gene: 10. CDR3 length equals 17 residues. CDR3 nucleotides: TGCAGTGCTAGTGAACCCCCGGGACTAGCGGGGTCAGATACGCAGTATTTT. As protein: CSASEPPGLAGSDTQYF.

V and J are TRBV3-1 and TRBJ2-2; D not certain. In germline, CDR1 is LGHDT, CDR2 YNNKEL (reference sequence). V dropped 4 bases and J dropped 6 bases, with 12 bases sitting between them. CDR3 length equals 14 residues. CDR3 sequence (DNA): TGTGCCAGCAGCCCGAACTCAGGACCCGGGGAGCTGTTTTTT. Translating gives CASSPNSGPGELFF.

The chain recombines TRBV5-6 with TRBJ1-2, with 8 bases fitting TRBD1. Trimming at V came to 2 bases and at J to 5 bases, leaving 11 bases not matched to a gene. The germline gives CDR1 SGHDT, CDR2 YYEEEE. The CDR3 runs to 16 residues. CDR3 in amino acids: CASSLGQGALMYGYTF. Here the CDR3 DNA reads TGTGCCAGCAGCTTAGGGCAGGGGGCGCTTATGTATGGCTACACCTTC.

This clonotype has a handful of counts. The rearrangement links TRBV12-3 or TRBV12-4 to TRBJ2-7, with 7 nucleotides matching TRBD1. CDR3 length equals 14 residues. The V segment lost 6 bases and the J segment 5 bases; nucleotides outside the gene matches: 10. Here the CDR3 DNA reads TGTGCCAGCAGAAAACAGGGGCGGTTCGACGAGCAGTACTTC. Translation: CASRKQGRFDEQYF.

This clonotype was picked up many times. This chain connects TRBV20-1 to TRBJ2-7; D unclear. V was cut by 2 bases and J by 7 bases, with 15 bases left in between. The CDR3 loop spans 13 amino acids. CDR1 and CDR2 from the germline V gene are DFQATT and SNEGSKA (reference sequence). The CDR3 sequence: CSARSPGRTEQYF. CDR3 DNA: TGCAGTGCTAGATCGCCGGGCCGCACTGAGCAGTACTTC.

The J gene is TRBJ1-1, the V gene TRBV10-3; perhaps TRBD1 as D (6 bases). The CDR3 has 13 residues. CDR1 is ENHRY, CDR2 SYGVKD, per germline. V was shortened by 4 bases and J by 8 bases, with 14 bases between the two germline ends. In nucleotides, the CDR3 is TGTGCCATCAGTGCCGGGGGGGGCAGAGAAGCTTTCTTT. Translated, it gives CAISAGGGREAFF.

The gene calls are TRBV13 and TRBJ1-1; 9 bases agree with TRBD1. The CDR3 totals 16 residues. V trimming: 5 bases; J trimming: 1 base; junction bases outside the gene matches: 8. The germline gives CDR1 PRHDT, CDR2 FYEKMQ (reference sequence). The CDR3 region is CASSEPGQGTNTEAFF. In DNA, the CDR3 is TGTGCCAGCAGCGAACCGGGACAGGGTACGAACACTGAAGCTTTCTTT.

This clonotype was seen only a few times. The V gene is TRBV12-3 or TRBV12-4, the J gene TRBJ1-2, with no clear D. V was pared by 3 bases and J by 8 bases, with 4 bases between. This CDR3 has 10 residues. CDR3: CASSFKGYTF. Written as DNA, the CDR3 is TGTGCCAGCAGTTTTAAGGGCTACACCTTC.

V is TRBV14 and J is TRBJ2-3, with 8 bases fitting TRBD2. Germline trimming cut 1 base from V and 6 bases from J; bases unmatched to any gene: 6. Germline CDR1 SGHDN, CDR2 FVKESK. CDR3 length equals 15 residues. In DNA, the CDR3 is TGTGCCAGCAGCCAAGGAACGGGAGGGCCTGATACGCAGTATTTT. Translated: CASSQGTGGPDTQYF.

This clonotype was counted at least ten times. This chain connects TRBV7-9 to TRBJ2-5, with D unclear. The CDR3 is made up of 13 amino acids. The germline V gene has CDR1 SEHNR and CDR2 FQNEAQ (reference sequence). Trimming cost V 5 bases and J 2 bases, with 9 bases left between them. This CDR3 is CASSKWNQETQYF. As DNA, the CDR3 is TGTGCCAGCAGCAAATGGAATCAAGAGACCCAGTACTTC.

This clonotype occurred many times. The rearrangement uses TRBV20-1 and TRBJ1-1; D ambiguous. Germline V gene data show CDR1 as DFQATT and CDR2 as SNEGSKA (reference sequence). The ends were cut back, 3 bases at V and 0 bases at J, with 8 bases in the middle. The CDR3 covers 13 residues. In nucleotides, the CDR3 is TGCAGTGCTAGGGACCGAATGAACACTGAAGCTTTCTTT. Protein sequence: CSARDRMNTEAFF.

This clonotype was seen a few times. J is TRBJ2-1 and V is TRBV9; TRBD1 matches 7 bases. CDR3 length: 15 residues. V lost 2 bases and J lost 4; bases outside the gene matches: 6. Germline CDR1 and CDR2: SGDLS and YYNGEE. The CDR3: CASSVGTATYNEQFF. In nucleotides, the CDR3 is TGTGCCAGCAGCGTTGGGACAGCTACGTACAATGAGCAGTTCTTC.

This clonotype was detected many times. Written as DNA, the CDR3 is TGCAGTGCTACCCGAGGAGGAGGGGGGGAGGGCACCGGGGAGCTGTTTTTT. Protein product: CSATRGGGGEGTGELFF. This chain uses TRBV20-1 with TRBJ2-2; D may be TRBD2 (7 bases). The length of the CDR3 is 17 residues. V was cut by 4 bases and J by 4 bases, with 22 bases left in between. Germline V CDR1 and CDR2: DFQATT, SNEGSKA (reference sequence).

This clonotype was found a few times. The chain recombines TRBV28 with TRBJ2-1; D is possibly TRBD2 (5 bases). In germline, CDR1 is MDHEN, CDR2 SYDVKM. Trimming took 7 bases from V and 8 from J, leaving 15 bases between them. CDR3 length: 13 residues. Here the CDR3 reads CASTLVGGYEQFF. In nucleotides, the CDR3 is TGTGCCAGCACTCTCGTTGGAGGCTATGAGCAGTTCTTC. The variable domain in full, completed from reference TRBV28 and TRBJ2-1, reads DVKVTQSSRYLVKRTGEKVFLECVQDMDHENMFWYRQDPGLGLRLIYFSYDVKMKEKGDIPEGYSVSREKKERFSLILESASTNQTSMYLCASTLVGGYEQFFGPGTRLTVL.

The table lists this clonotype with a few counts. The chain combines TRBV11-2 with TRBJ1-4; D possibly corresponds to TRBD1 (6 bases). V lost 5 bases to trimming and J lost 8 bases, with 15 bases between them. Looked up from germline, CDR1 is SGHAT and CDR2 is FQNNGV. The CDR3 contains 14 residues. This chain's CDR3 is CASSQGRRGEKLFF. In DNA form, the CDR3 reads TGTGCCAGCAGCCAAGGACGGAGGGGGGAAAAACTGTTTTTT.